The source of this TCR beta chain is a study of blood T cell repertoires in COVID-19. The wider study: Samples taken during acute and convalescent COVID-19 were collected in the United States, Italy and Spain. The analysed material was cDNA or gDNA that came from T cells, B-cell-depleted T cells, or PBMCs.

TCRdb keeps only in-frame clones here, not all; method: immunoSEQ multiplex PCR. The table lists some 360,000 clones, approximately 90% of them singletons. Trimming shortened V by 0 bases and J by 13 bases, and 22 bases separated the two germline ends. Looked up from germline, CDR1 is SGDLS and CDR2 is YYNGEE. CDR3 length equals 15 residues. This clone was found once. The chain uses TRBV9 and TRBJ1-2; perhaps TRBD1 as D (6 bases). The sample taken for sequencing was peripheral blood. The receptor comes from a woman in her fifties or sixties with COVID-19, enrolled during active disease. The CDR3 here is CASSVGSGGSFAPTF. The DNA for the CDR3 is TGTGCCAGCAGCGTAGGCTCGGGGGGCTCGTTTGCGCCCACCTTC.